This T cell receptor (beta chain) originates from a study of blood T cell repertoires in COVID-19. The CDR3 spans 14 residues. The V gene's germline CDR1 is LNHDA and CDR2 SQIVND (reference sequence). V lost 8 bases and J lost 8, with 19 bases in between. Generated by immunoSEQ multiplex PCR, the TCRdb table keeps only in-frame clones and is missing some. The sample yields 70,000 to 90,000 clones, 80% to 90% seen once. This TCR derives from a human donor in a cohort sampled during active COVID-19. The chain employs TRBV19 and TRBJ1-5; D remains unclear. Input material: peripheral blood. The CDR3 sequence is CASPPSSPREPQHF. The CDR3 DNA follows: TGTGCCAGTCCTCCCTCCTCCCCGCGTGAGCCCCAGCATTTT.